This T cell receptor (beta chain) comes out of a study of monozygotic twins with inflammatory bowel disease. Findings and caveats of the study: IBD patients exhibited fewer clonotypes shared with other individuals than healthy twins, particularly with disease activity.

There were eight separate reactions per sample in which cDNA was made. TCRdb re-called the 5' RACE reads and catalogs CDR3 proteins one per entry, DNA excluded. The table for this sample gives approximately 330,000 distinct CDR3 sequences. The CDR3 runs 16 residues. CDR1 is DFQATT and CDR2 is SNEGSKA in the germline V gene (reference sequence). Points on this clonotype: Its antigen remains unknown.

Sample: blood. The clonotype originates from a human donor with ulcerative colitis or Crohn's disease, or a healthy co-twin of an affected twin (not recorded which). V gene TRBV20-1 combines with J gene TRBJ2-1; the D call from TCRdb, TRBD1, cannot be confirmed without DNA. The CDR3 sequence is CSARQGAIGTYNEQFF.